A single sample gave rise to the 29 T cell receptor beta chains below, sequenced in a study of blood T cell repertoires in COVID-19 (dated by TCRdb to 2020 to 2021). The method was the immunoSEQ multiplex PCR assay. TCRdb provides this immuneACCESS table in a form limited to in-frame rearrangements. Some clones are lacking; in checked studies, under half of them reflect an unresolved V gene, and why the rest are absent is not known. This sample comprises some 120,000 clones, around 80% of them detected only once. The ten biggest clones cover less than 14% of the sample. The specimen was peripheral blood. The receptor source for this set is a human donor in a cohort sampled during active COVID-19.

In its sample, this clone was seen once. In DNA form, the CDR3 reads TGCGCCAGCAGTGCTGGGGCCGCCTACGAGCAGTACTTC. Protein: CASSAGAAYEQYF. The chain combines TRBV10-1 with TRBJ2-7; possibly TRBD1 for D (5 bases). Germline lookup yields CDR1 WNHNN and CDR2 SYGVQD (reference sequence). CDR3 length: 13 residues. V dropped 4 bases and J dropped 2 bases, with 9 bases sitting between them.

This clone was picked up one time. The genes are TRBV6-5 and TRBJ1-1; the match to TRBD1 covers 9 bases. With V trimmed by 2 bases and J by 10 bases, 11 bases remained unmatched. This CDR3 is built from 15 residues. From germline, CDR1 is MNHEY and CDR2 SVGAGI. CDR3 DNA: TGTGCCAGCAGTTACATGGACAGGGGAGGGGAAGGAGCTTTCTTT. It codes for CASSYMDRGGEGAFF.

The rearrangement joins TRBV6-4 to TRBJ2-2; 7 bases align to TRBD2. This CDR3 comprises 17 residues. Germline CDR1 and CDR2: MRHNA and SNTAGT. After removal of 0 bases from V and 1 base from J, the junction contained 5 bases not matched to a gene. DNA of the CDR3: TGTGCCAGCAGTGACTCGTGGTCGGGGGGGAACACCGGGGAGCTGTTTTTT. Translated, it gives CASSDSWSGGNTGELFF.

This sequence joins TRBV27 and TRBJ2-7; tentative D call: TRBD2 (6 bases). Trimming took off 2 bases at V and 3 bases at J, with 14 bases between the two ends. The CDR3 length is 15 residues. Germline V gives CDR1 MNHEY, CDR2 SMNVEV (reference sequence). This CDR3 reads CASSLKGLRVYEQYF. The CDR3 DNA sequence: TGTGCCAGCAGTTTAAAGGGACTCCGGGTCTACGAGCAGTACTTC.

The CDR3 reads CASSGGQGGYGYTF. CDR3 nucleotide sequence: TGTGCCAGCAGTGGGGGACAGGGAGGCTATGGCTACACCTTC. The chain is built from TRBV6-4 and TRBJ1-2; 9 nucleotides line up with TRBD1. V was pared by 4 bases and J by 4 bases, with 4 bases of the junction left unmatched. Germline V CDR1 and CDR2: MRHNA, SNTAGT. The CDR3 covers 14 residues.

The CDR3, as DNA: TGTGCCACCTCCGGGACAGGGGATTCACCCCTCCACTTT. Its protein is CATSGTGDSPLHF. J is TRBJ1-6 and V is TRBV6-5; TRBD1 matches 10 bases. V lost 10 bases to trimming and J lost 8 bases; unmatched junction nucleotides: 5. The CDR3 spans 13 residues. Germline CDR1 reads MNHEY; CDR2 reads SVGAGI.

The genes are TRBV6-5 and TRBJ2-4, with 10 bases aligning to TRBD2. The CDR3 is 15 amino acids. Germline CDR1 MNHEY, CDR2 SVGAGI. V was pared by 8 bases and J by 6 bases, with 10 bases of the junction left unmatched. The CDR3: CASQTPASGGNIQYF. In nucleotides, the CDR3 is TGTGCCAGCCAAACCCCGGCTAGCGGGGGAAACATTCAGTACTTC.

The chain uses TRBV7-9 and TRBJ1-3; 7 bases match TRBD1. V lost 5 bases and J lost 1; bases outside the gene matches: 5. Germline V gene lookup returns CDR1 SEHNR and CDR2 FQNEAQ (reference sequence). The CDR3 covers 15 residues. The CDR3 nucleotides read TGTGCCAGCAGCCCAGGGGGGTTATCTGGAAACACCATATATTTT. Translation gives CASSPGGLSGNTIYF.

V and J are TRBV19 and TRBJ2-1; 11 bases are shared with TRBD2. V gave up 4 bases and J gave up 0 bases; unmatched junction bases: 5. Germline CDR1 and CDR2: LNHDA and SQIVND (reference sequence). The CDR3 contains 17 residues. CDR3 protein: CASSRTSGGPSYNEQFF. As DNA, the CDR3 is TGTGCCAGTAGTAGAACTAGCGGGGGCCCCTCCTACAATGAGCAGTTCTTC. Full variable domain (rest looked up from reference TRBV19 and TRBJ2-1): DGGITQSPKYLFRKEGQNVTLSCEQNLNHDAMYWYRQDPGQGLRLIYYSQIVNDFQKGDIAEGYSVSREKKESFPLTVTSAQKNPTAFYLCASSRTSGGPSYNEQFFGPGTRLTVL.

The rearrangement joins TRBV7-2 to TRBJ2-1; a weak D match, TRBD2 (7 bases). Germline-derived CDR1 and CDR2 are SGHTA and FQGNSA. Trimming took 7 bases from V and 15 from J, leaving 22 bases between them. The CDR3 spans 13 residues. DNA of the CDR3: TGTGCCAGCACTATCTCCCGGGGGGCTAGGGTGTTCTTC. It specifies CASTISRGARVFF. Supplemented by reference TRBV7-2 and TRBJ2-1, the full variable domain reads GAGVSQSPSNKVTEKGKDVELRCDPISGHTALYWYRQSLGQGLEFLIYFQGNSAPDKSGLPSDRFSAERTGGSVSTLTIQRTQQEDSAVYLCASTISRGARVFFGPGTRLTVL.

This clone occurred a few times. The V gene is TRBV7-2, the J gene TRBJ1-1, with 7 bases fitting TRBD1. Germline V gives CDR1 SGHTA, CDR2 FQGNSA. The CDR3 has 13 residues. V shed 5 bases and J 0 bases; nucleotides not matched to a gene: 0. The CDR3 DNA reads as TGTGCCAGCAGCGGACAGGTGAACACTGAAGCTTTCTTT. This gives the protein CASSGQVNTEAFF.

The V and J genes are TRBV11-2 and TRBJ2-3; TRBD2 aligns across 9 bases. This CDR3 has 18 residues. Per the germline V gene, CDR1 is SGHAT and CDR2 is FQNNGV. V trimming: 4 bases; J trimming: 2 bases; junction bases outside the gene matches: 13. The CDR3 reads CASSSPGSLAGPTDTQYF. In DNA form, the CDR3 reads TGTGCCAGCAGCTCCCCCGGGTCTCTAGCGGGGCCCACAGATACGCAGTATTTT.

V gene TRBV5-6 combines with J gene TRBJ1-6; 7 nucleotides align to TRBD1. The ends lost 0 bases at V and 5 bases at J; junction bases unmatched: 5. The CDR3 runs 16 residues. Germline V gives CDR1 SGHDT, CDR2 YYEEEE. The CDR3 DNA follows: TGTGCCAGCAGCTTGGGAGGCGACAGGGATAATTCACCCCTCCACTTT. Residues: CASSLGGDRDNSPLHF.

This chain joins TRBV5-1 and TRBJ2-2; 7 nucleotides match TRBD2. V was clipped by 0 bases and J by 3 bases; unmatched bases: 8. CDR1 and CDR2 from the germline V gene are SGHRS and YFSETQ. This CDR3 has 17 residues. CDR3 in amino acids: CASSLGELGGYTGELFF. For the CDR3, the DNA is TGCGCCAGCAGCTTGGGAGAGCTCGGGGGGTACACCGGGGAGCTGTTTTTT.

This sequence joins TRBV9 and TRBJ1-4, with D uncertain. There are 15 residues in the CDR3. Per germline, CDR1 SGDLS and CDR2 YYNGEE. V was clipped by 0 bases and J by 0 bases, with 6 bases between them. This chain's CDR3 is CASSVGAATNEKLFF. CDR3 nucleotides: TGTGCCAGCAGCGTAGGGGCTGCAACTAATGAAAAACTGTTTTTT.

J is TRBJ2-2 and V is TRBV19, with 7 bases aligning to TRBD1. CDR1 is LNHDA, CDR2 SQIVND, per germline (reference sequence). The V gene end was trimmed by 4 bases and the J gene end by 6 bases; junction bases not matched to a gene: 8. This CDR3 contains 15 residues. CDR3 DNA sequence: TGTGCCAGTAGTAACGGGCGGACAGGACCCGGGGAGCTGTTTTTT. It codes for CASSNGRTGPGELFF.

J is TRBJ1-4 and V is TRBV5-4; a weak D match, TRBD1 (6 bases). Germline CDR1 is SGHNT and CDR2 is YYREEE (reference sequence). Trimming shortened V by 2 bases and J by 7 bases, and 15 bases separated the two germline ends. The CDR3 consists of 15 residues. The CDR3 is CASSFTGRAGEKLFF. In DNA, the CDR3 is TGTGCCAGCAGCTTCACAGGGAGGGCTGGTGAAAAACTGTTTTTT. Supplemented by reference TRBV5-4 and TRBJ1-4, the full variable domain reads ETGVTQSPTHLIKTRGQQVTLRCSSQSGHNTVSWYQQALGQGPQFIFQYYREEENGRGNFPPRFSGLQFPNYSSELNVNALELDDSALYLCASSFTGRAGEKLFFGSGTQLSVL.

CDR3 sequence (DNA): TGTGCCAGCAGCTTAGGACAGGGGGCGGGCGAGCAGTACTTC. Protein sequence: CASSLGQGAGEQYF. This chain joins TRBV13 and TRBJ2-7, with 9 nucleotides matching TRBD1. The CDR3 has 14 residues. V lost 0 bases to trimming and J lost 6 bases; unmatched junction nucleotides: 3. From germline, CDR1 is PRHDT and CDR2 FYEKMQ (reference sequence).

This chain connects TRBV7-9 to TRBJ2-1; a weak D match, TRBD1 (8 bases). The CDR3 has 15 residues. Germline V gene data show CDR1 as SEHNR and CDR2 as FQNEAQ (reference sequence). Trimming took 4 bases from V and 7 from J, leaving 17 bases between them. In DNA, the CDR3 is TGTGCCAGCAGCTGGGGACAGGCCGGGGGGAATGAGCAGTTCTTC. This translates into CASSWGQAGGNEQFF.

The chain links TRBV19 to TRBJ2-7; D perhaps matches TRBD2 (5 bases). The CDR3 covers 13 residues. The V end lost 0 bases, the J end lost 4 bases, and 7 bases lay between the germline ends. Germline V gene sequence: CDR1 LNHDA, CDR2 SQIVND (reference sequence). CDR3 in amino acids: CASSIDRGYEQYF. CDR3 bases: TGTGCCAGTAGTATAGATCGGGGATACGAGCAGTACTTC.

The chain employs TRBV27 and TRBJ1-2, with 7 positions matching TRBD1. CDR1 MNHEY and CDR2 SMNVEV come from the germline V gene (reference sequence). Germline trimming cut 2 bases from V and 8 bases from J; bases unmatched to any gene: 5. This CDR3 has 13 residues. The CDR3 nucleotides read TGTGCCAGCAGTTTAGTGCAGGGGGGAGGCTACACCTTC. Amino acid sequence: CASSLVQGGGYTF.

The J gene is TRBJ2-5, the V gene TRBV5-1, with 9 bases that match TRBD2. The V and J ends lost 6 bases and 2 bases, in that order; junction bases with no gene match: 11. From germline, CDR1 is SGHRS and CDR2 YFSETQ. The CDR3 loop spans 16 amino acids. The CDR3, as DNA: TGCGCCAGCAAGATTACAGCGGGGGGTTCACAAGAGACCCAGTACTTC. The encoded protein is CASKITAGGSQETQYF.

Written as DNA, the CDR3 is TGTGCCATCAGTGGCCCAGACAGGGATCGCTATGGCTACACCTTC. Amino acids: CAISGPDRDRYGYTF. The rearrangement links TRBV10-3 to TRBJ1-2; TRBD1 matches at 7 bases. The CDR3 extends over 15 amino acids. Germline V gives CDR1 ENHRY, CDR2 SYGVKD. The trim removed 4 bases at V and 4 bases at J, leaving 9 bases unmatched.

The chain employs TRBV5-4 and TRBJ2-3, with TRBD2 matching over 8 bases. After removal of 4 bases from V and 4 bases from J, the junction contained 11 bases not matched to a gene. The CDR3 spans 16 residues. CDR1 and CDR2 from the germline V gene are SGHNT and YYREEE (reference sequence). The DNA of the CDR3 is TGTGCCAGCAGCCTCGGGACTAGAATGGAGGCAGATACGCAGTATTTT. Its protein is CASSLGTRMEADTQYF.

This chain connects TRBV2 to TRBJ2-1; 12 bases are shared with TRBD2. The germline V gene encodes CDR1 SNHLY and CDR2 FYNNEI. The V segment lost 4 bases and the J segment 7 bases; nucleotides outside the gene matches: 5. The CDR3 runs 15 residues. The CDR3: CASSVPSGGANEQFF. CDR3 bases: TGTGCCAGCAGTGTCCCTAGCGGGGGGGCGAATGAGCAGTTCTTC.

This chain connects TRBV4-1 to TRBJ2-1, with TRBD2 matching over 8 bases. Germline lookup yields CDR1 MGHRA and CDR2 YSYEKL. The CDR3 totals 15 residues. Trimming cost V 3 bases and J 8 bases; bases outside gene matches: 9. The CDR3, as DNA: TGCGCCAGCAGCCAGCCGGGACTAGGCTCCCATGAGCAGTTCTTC. Translating it yields CASSQPGLGSHEQFF.

The rearrangement uses TRBV5-4 and TRBJ2-7; D is possibly TRBD2 (7 bases). The CDR3 has 14 residues. The V gene lost 2 bases and the J gene lost 2 bases, with 11 bases spanning the gap. Germline V lookup: CDR1 SGHNT, CDR2 YYREEE (reference sequence). The CDR3 region is CASSFGGPTYEQYF. In nucleotides, the CDR3 is TGTGCCAGCAGCTTCGGGGGGCCTACCTACGAGCAGTACTTC.

The chain couples TRBV19 to TRBJ1-5; D not certain. V was trimmed by 5 bases and J by 2 bases, leaving 10 bases between them. Germline assignment: CDR1 LNHDA and CDR2 SQIVND (reference sequence). This CDR3 is 14 amino acids long. CDR3 protein: CASSGGFGNQPQHF. CDR3 bases: TGTGCCAGTAGTGGCGGTTTCGGCAATCAGCCCCAGCATTTT.

The chain carries TRBV25-1 and TRBJ1-4, with 7 nucleotides matching TRBD1. V lost 5 bases, J lost 8 bases, and 8 bases stayed unmatched. The CDR3 extends over 14 amino acids. Germline CDR1 is MGHDK and CDR2 is SYGVNS. The CDR3 sequence: CASSTDRRREKLFF. As DNA, the CDR3 is TGTGCCAGCAGTACGGACAGGCGTCGGGAAAAACTGTTTTTT.